This T cell receptor beta chain was sequenced in a study of cytomegalovirus exposure and HLA in healthy donors. Study results and caveats: The likely explanation for a cluster of highly shared sequence variants was sequencing artifact.

Germline V lookup: CDR1 SGHRS, CDR2 YFSETQ. This CDR3 comprises 13 residues. Trimming left V 5 bases short and J 2 bases short, with 11 bases between. In the PCR, 60 Vbeta and 13 Jbeta primers were used. Some clones are missing from TCRdb's copy, which holds only in-frame ones; the method was immunoSEQ multiplex PCR. The table records about 200,000 clones, around 85% of them present only once. To note about this clone: Antigen: not known.

This TCR derives from a man aged 50 or older in good health and CMV-seronegative. This rearrangement joins TRBV5-1 to TRBJ2-7, with D perhaps matching TRBD1 (6 bases). The sequenced sample was PBMCs. Here the CDR3 reads CASSNAGAYEQYF. In DNA form, the CDR3 reads TGCGCCAGCAGTAATGCAGGGGCCTACGAGCAGTACTTC.